Listed here are 8 T cell receptor beta chains from one sample, sequenced in a study of blood T cell repertoires in COVID-19. Using immunoSEQ multiplex PCR, the repertoire was profiled, and TCRdb retains in-frame clones only, with some absent. This sample yields roughly 250,000 clones, of which 65% to 90% are seen a single time; 2.5% to 3% belongs to the top ten. Sample: peripheral blood. Receptors were obtained from a woman aged 60-75 years with active or convalescent COVID-19.

The chain recombines TRBV5-6 with TRBJ2-1; 9 positions agree with TRBD1. Losses at the gene ends were 4 bases for V and 3 bases for J; bases not matched to a gene: 5. Looked up from germline, CDR1 is SGHDT and CDR2 is YYEEEE. The CDR3 loop spans 15 amino acids. The CDR3 DNA follows: TGTGCCAGCAGCCCCCGGGACAGGGTCTACAATGAGCAGTTCTTC. Translated, it gives CASSPRDRVYNEQFF.

This clone appeared once. The chain links TRBV7-6 to TRBJ2-3; TRBD2 aligns across 8 bases. The V and J ends lost 1 base and 4 bases, in that order; junction bases with no gene match: 10. The CDR3 extends over 17 amino acids. Per germline, CDR1 SGHVS and CDR2 FNYEAQ. CDR3 sequence: CASSLVWVAGPPDTQYF. The CDR3 region has the DNA TGTGCCAGCAGCTTAGTTTGGGTAGCGGGGCCCCCAGATACGCAGTATTTT.

The V call is TRBV10-3, the J call TRBJ1-3; 7 nucleotides match TRBD1. The junction had 6 bases not matched to a gene; V was cut back by 7 bases and J by 3 bases. This CDR3 has 14 amino acids. Germline CDR1 reads ENHRY; CDR2 reads SYGVKD. In DNA form, the CDR3 reads TGTGCCATCATGGGGGGACAGCTTGGAAACACCATATATTTT. Translation gives CAIMGGQLGNTIYF.

The chain recombines TRBV3-1 (or the pseudogene TRBV3-2) with TRBJ1-2, with D uncertain. The V end was cut by 1 base, the J end by 8 bases, with 11 bases between. Germline CDR1 is LGHDT and CDR2 is YNNKEL (reference sequence). The CDR3 is 13 amino acids. The CDR3 DNA reads TGTGCCAGCAGCCAAGGACCCTCCGGGGGCTACACCTTC. This encodes CASSQGPSGGYTF.

The chain uses TRBV18 and TRBJ2-3, with D perhaps matching TRBD2 (6 bases). With 6 bases removed from V and 0 bases from J, the gap between germline ends came to 10 bases. The CDR3 has 14 residues. CDR1 and CDR2 from the germline V gene are KGHSH and LQKENI. This CDR3 reads CASSVSGSTDTQYF. The CDR3 DNA is TGTGCCAGCTCGGTTAGCGGTAGCACAGATACGCAGTATTTT.

This clone was observed a few times. The genes are TRBV29-1 and TRBJ1-5; 8 bases line up with TRBD1. J was trimmed by 2 bases and V by 4 bases; bases with no gene match: 7. In germline, CDR1 is SQVTM, CDR2 ANQGSEA. The length of the CDR3 is 15 residues. The chain's CDR3 is CSVGQGAEGNQPQHF. The CDR3 DNA reads as TGCAGCGTTGGTCAGGGGGCCGAAGGCAATCAGCCCCAGCATTTT.

Notes on this clone: At one of its ends the junction is not consistent with the germline gene, which may arise from a read error. The chain couples TRBV15 to TRBJ2-6, with 8 nucleotides matching TRBD1. Looked up from germline, CDR1 is LNHNV and CDR2 is YYDKDF (reference sequence). There are 19 residues in the CDR3. The CDR3 loop reads CATSGGQGNRVSGANVLTF. CDR3 sequence (DNA): TGTGCCACCAGCGGCGGACAGGGTAACCGTGTCTCTGGGGCCAACGTCCTGACCTTC.

This chain links TRBV5-6 with TRBJ2-2; 8 bases line up with TRBD1. The V gene end was trimmed by 4 bases and the J gene end by 3 bases; junction bases not matched to a gene: 8. The CDR3 contains 16 residues. Germline V gives CDR1 SGHDT, CDR2 YYEEEE. This chain's CDR3 is CASSSIRDRYTGELFF. DNA for the CDR3: TGTGCCAGCAGCAGCATCCGGGACAGGTACACCGGGGAGCTGTTTTTT.